A single sample is the source of the 3 T cell receptor beta chains below, sequenced in a study of beta chain features in type 1 diabetes. TCRB transcripts that were expressed got sequenced, as all of the isolated RNA had been reverse transcribed. Assay: immunoSEQ multiplex PCR; the TCRdb copy retains only in-frame clones and omits some. The sample consists of 900,000 or so clones, roughly 16% of them appearing once. Sequencing was performed on naive CD4+ T cells from blood. The receptor source for this set is a woman aged 18 to 35 in good health.

In this sample, this clone turned up a few times. CDR3 region: CASSGQDSSYEQYF. In DNA form, the CDR3 reads TGTGCCAGCAGCGGACAGGATAGCTCCTACGAGCAGTACTTC. The rearrangement joins TRBV28 to TRBJ2-7; 7 positions agree with TRBD1. Germline V lookup: CDR1 MDHEN, CDR2 SYDVKM. J gave up 0 bases and V 6 bases, and 5 bases lay outside the gene matches. CDR3 length: 14 amino acids.

There are a few counts of this clone. V usage is TRBV6-6 and J usage is TRBJ2-7; 8 nucleotides line up with TRBD2. The trim removed 6 bases at V and 6 bases at J, leaving 4 bases unmatched. The CDR3 totals 12 residues. CDR1 and CDR2 from the germline V gene are MNHNY and SVGAGI (reference sequence). CDR3 in DNA: TGTGCCAGCAGAACAACTAGCGGCGAGCAGTACTTC. This translates into CASRTTSGEQYF.

In nucleotides, the CDR3 is TGTGCCAGCTCACCTGGACAGTTCCGCTCTGGAAACACCATATATTTT. Translating it yields CASSPGQFRSGNTIYF. The chain uses TRBV18 and TRBJ1-3; weak D call: TRBD1 (6 bases). The CDR3 is 16 amino acids. Germline V CDR1 and CDR2: KGHSH, LQKENI. Between the trimmed V and J ends, which lost 3 bases and 0 bases, there was a span of 12 bases.